This T cell receptor (beta chain) came from a study of beta chain features in type 1 diabetes. This clone has more than one count but fewer than ten. Reverse transcription of all isolated RNA meant that expressed TCRB transcripts were sequenced. TCRdb keeps only in-frame clones here, not all; method: immunoSEQ multiplex PCR. The table lists some 900,000 clones, around a sixth of them singletons, with 0.023% in the top ten. The source of this sequence is a young woman in good health. Sequencing was done on a sample of naive CD4+ T cells from blood.

The CDR3 sequence: CASSLFFEREGLNTGELFF. CDR3 bases: TGTGCCAGCAGCTTGTTTTTCGAGCGGGAGGGCCTGAACACCGGGGAGCTGTTTTTT. V and J are TRBV13 and TRBJ2-2; 10 bases agree with TRBD2. V shed 3 bases, J shed 1 base, and the junction held 11 bases outside the gene matches. Looked up from germline, CDR1 is PRHDT and CDR2 is FYEKMQ (reference sequence). The CDR3 has 19 amino acids. The complete variable domain, with remaining parts taken from reference TRBV13 and TRBJ2-2, reads AAGVIQSPRHLIKEKRETATLKCYPIPRHDTVYWYQQGPGQDPQFLISFYEKMQSDKGSIPDRFSAQQFSDYHSELNMSSLELGDSALYFCASSLFFEREGLNTGELFFGEGSRLTVL.